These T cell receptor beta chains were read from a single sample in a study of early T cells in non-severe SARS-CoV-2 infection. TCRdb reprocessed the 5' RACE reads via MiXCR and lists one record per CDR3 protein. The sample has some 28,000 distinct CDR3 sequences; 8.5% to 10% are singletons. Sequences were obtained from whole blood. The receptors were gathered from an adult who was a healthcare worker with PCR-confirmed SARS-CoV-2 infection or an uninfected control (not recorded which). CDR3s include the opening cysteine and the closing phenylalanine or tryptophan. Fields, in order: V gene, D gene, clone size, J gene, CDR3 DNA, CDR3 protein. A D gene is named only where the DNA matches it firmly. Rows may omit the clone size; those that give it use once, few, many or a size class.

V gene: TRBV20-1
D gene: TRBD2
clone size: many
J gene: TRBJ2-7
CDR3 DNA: TGCAGTGCTAGGACTAGCCGCCTGTACGAGCAGTACTTC
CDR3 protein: CSARTSRLYEQYF

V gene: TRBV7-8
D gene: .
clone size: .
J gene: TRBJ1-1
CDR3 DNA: TGTGCCAGCAGCGGGCGGACAGCTTACACTGAAGCTTTCTTT
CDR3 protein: CASSGRTAYTEAFF

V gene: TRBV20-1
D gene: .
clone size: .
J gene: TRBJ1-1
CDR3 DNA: TGCAGTGCTATAGACATGAACACTGAAGCTTTCTTT
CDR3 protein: CSAIDMNTEAFF

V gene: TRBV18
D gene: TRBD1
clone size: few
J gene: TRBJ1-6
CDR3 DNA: TGTGCCAGCTCACCCGGGACAGGGGCCTCACCCCTCCACTTT
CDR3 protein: CASSPGTGASPLHF

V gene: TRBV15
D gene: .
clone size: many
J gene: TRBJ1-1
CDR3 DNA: TGTGCCACCACAGCGGGGGCGGCAGGGACCCTGGACACTGAAGCTTTCTTT
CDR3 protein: CATTAGAAGTLDTEAFF

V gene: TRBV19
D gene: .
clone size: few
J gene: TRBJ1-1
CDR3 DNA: TGTGCCAGTAGTCGCAGGATTGTGTGGGAAGAAGCTTTCTTT
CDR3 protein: CASSRRIVWEEAFF

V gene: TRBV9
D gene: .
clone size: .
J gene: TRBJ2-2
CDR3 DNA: TGTGCCAGCCGTGGGGACTTGACCGTCGGGGAGCTGTTTTTT
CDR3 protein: CASRGDLTVGELFF

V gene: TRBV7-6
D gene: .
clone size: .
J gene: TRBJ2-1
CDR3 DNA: TGTGCCAGCAGCTTAGAGGGAAGCCTATACAATGAGCAGTTCTTC
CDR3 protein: CASSLEGSLYNEQFF

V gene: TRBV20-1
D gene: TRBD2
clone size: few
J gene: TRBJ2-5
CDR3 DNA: TGCAGTGCTAGAGACAGTAGCGGGGCCCAAGAGACCCAGTACTTC
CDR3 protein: CSARDSSGAQETQYF

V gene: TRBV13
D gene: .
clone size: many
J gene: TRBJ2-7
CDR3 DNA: TGTGCCAGCAGCTTAGGGGGGCTCCAGGGTATCTACGAGCAGTACTTC
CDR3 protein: CASSLGGLQGIYEQYF

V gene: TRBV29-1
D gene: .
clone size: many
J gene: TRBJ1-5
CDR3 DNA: TGCAGCGTCGCAACAGGGACCGGTCAGCCCCAGCATTTT
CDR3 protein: CSVATGTGQPQHF